Shown below are 29 T cell receptor beta chains from a single sample sequenced in a study of cytomegalovirus exposure and HLA in healthy donors. Sequenced by immunoSEQ multiplex PCR; TCRdb stores in-frame clones only, minus some. In the table there are fewer than 120,000 clones, 85% to 90% of which are singletons. Sequenced input: PBMCs. The receptors were gathered from a woman in her thirties in good health and CMV-seropositive.

V and J are TRBV2 and TRBJ2-1, with 10 bases lining up with TRBD2. V was clipped by 7 bases and J by 9 bases; unmatched bases: 6. This CDR3 comprises 13 residues. The germline V gene encodes CDR1 SNHLY and CDR2 FYNNEI. This chain's CDR3 is CASMERGGFEQFF. CDR3 DNA: TGTGCCAGCATGGAGCGGGGGGGCTTTGAGCAGTTCTTC.

The sample holds many counts of this clone. V and J are TRBV25-1 and TRBJ2-4, with unresolved D. Germline lookup yields CDR1 MGHDK and CDR2 SYGVNS. V was trimmed by 0 bases and J by 1 base, leaving 4 bases between them. The CDR3 runs 14 residues. The CDR3 reads CASSEYRAKNIQYF. The DNA of the CDR3 is TGTGCCAGCAGTGAATACAGGGCCAAAAACATTCAGTACTTC.

This clone occurred once. The CDR3 here is CASSLEGGRTGELFF. CDR3 nucleotide sequence: TGCGCCAGCAGCTTGGAAGGGGGAAGGACCGGGGAGCTGTTTTTT. The V gene is TRBV5-1, the J gene TRBJ2-2, with D possibly TRBD1 on 6 matching bases. Germline V gene sequence: CDR1 SGHRS, CDR2 YFSETQ. This CDR3 is 15 amino acids long. The V and J ends lost 0 bases and 5 bases respectively, with 11 bases between them.

In nucleotides, the CDR3 is TGTGCCAGCAGCTCACAGGTGAGCTCTGGAAACACCATATATTTT. Its translation is CASSSQVSSGNTIYF. J is TRBJ1-3 and V is TRBV7-9; tentatively, D is TRBD1 (5 bases). Germline CDR1 reads SEHNR; CDR2 reads FQNEAQ (reference sequence). CDR3 length: 15 residues. V was shortened by 4 bases and J by 0 bases, with 10 bases between the two germline ends.

J is TRBJ2-1 and V is TRBV5-1; a weak D match, TRBD2 (6 bases). The CDR3 totals 14 residues. The germline CDR1 and CDR2 sequences are SGHRS and YFSETQ. V was trimmed by 5 bases and J by 4 bases, leaving 13 bases between them. The CDR3 DNA reads as TGCGCCAGCAGAGTAGGTGGGGGGTACAATGAGCAGTTCTTC. Its protein product is CASRVGGGYNEQFF.

The gene calls are TRBV28 and TRBJ1-2; tentatively, D is TRBD1 (5 bases). The germline CDR1 and CDR2 sequences are MDHEN and SYDVKM. CDR3 length: 14 amino acids. Trimming removed 5 bases from V and 7 bases from J, with 17 bases in between. CDR3 DNA sequence: TGTGCCAGCAGTAGACAGCCCCCAAAACTTGGCTACACCTTC. This encodes CASSRQPPKLGYTF.

The J gene is TRBJ2-7, the V gene TRBV4-1; 10 bases are a match to TRBD2. The CDR3 loop spans 17 amino acids. CDR1 is MGHRA, CDR2 YSYEKL, per germline. V gave up 1 base and J gave up 4 bases; unmatched junction bases: 10. The CDR3: CASSQALIAGGLYEQYF. Here the CDR3 DNA reads TGCGCCAGCAGCCAAGCCTTGATAGCGGGGGGTTTGTACGAGCAGTACTTC.

The chain links TRBV15 to TRBJ1-2; no reliable D call. This CDR3 has 14 amino acids. The germline gives CDR1 LNHNV, CDR2 YYDKDF (reference sequence). Trimming took off 0 bases at V and 5 bases at J, with 10 bases between the two ends. The CDR3 DNA follows: TGTGCCACCAGCAGAGACAGATCAGAATATGGCTACACCTTC. This encodes CATSRDRSEYGYTF.

The rearrangement joins TRBV5-1 to TRBJ1-4, with D possibly matching TRBD1 (5 bases). Trimming left V 0 bases short and J 0 bases short, with 9 bases between. The germline CDR1 and CDR2 sequences are SGHRS and YFSETQ. This CDR3 contains 16 residues. The CDR3: CASSLAGHATNEKLFF. In nucleotides, the CDR3 is TGCGCCAGCAGCTTGGCAGGGCATGCAACTAATGAAAAACTGTTTTTT.

CDR3 sequence (DNA): TGTGCTAGTGGTCGGGGGGGTGTCACTGAAGCTTTCTTT. Its protein product is CASGRGGVTEAFF. The chain employs TRBV12-5 and TRBJ1-1, with D possibly matching TRBD1 (5 bases). The CDR3 sequence is 13 residues long. Deletions cut 5 bases from V and 4 bases from J, with 11 bases between. Germline V gene data show CDR1 as LGHNT and CDR2 as FRNRAP. Drawing the rest from reference TRBV12-5 and TRBJ1-1, the complete variable domain is DARVTQTPRHKVTEMGQEVTMRCQPILGHNTVFWYRQTMMQGLELLAYFRNRAPLDDSGMPKDRFSAEMPDATLATLKIQPSEPRDSAVYFCASGRGGVTEAFFGQGTRLTVV.

The chain recombines TRBV9 with TRBJ2-2; D is unresolved. V gave up 1 base and J gave up 5 bases, with 3 bases separating them. This CDR3 is built from 12 residues. The germline CDR1 and CDR2 sequences are SGDLS and YYNGEE. As DNA, the CDR3 is TGTGCCAGCAGCGTACCGACCGGGGAGCTGTTTTTT. As protein: CASSVPTGELFF.

The genes are TRBV7-2 and TRBJ2-1; D not certain. The germline V gene has CDR1 SGHTA and CDR2 FQGNSA. Trimming left V 0 bases short and J 7 bases short, with 16 bases between. This CDR3 has 16 residues. CDR3 amino acids: CASSLATASAKNEQFF. The CDR3 DNA sequence: TGTGCCAGCAGCTTAGCCACAGCATCGGCCAAAAATGAGCAGTTCTTC.

The chain carries TRBV4-1 and TRBJ2-1, with TRBD2 identical over 12 bases. Losses at the gene ends were 0 bases for V and 6 bases for J; bases not matched to a gene: 9. This CDR3 is built from 18 residues. Germline values: CDR1 MGHRA, CDR2 YSYEKL. Written as DNA, the CDR3 is TGCGCCAGCAGCCAAGATAGGCTAGCGGGGGGGCCAAGCAATGAGCAGTTCTTC. This sequence encodes CASSQDRLAGGPSNEQFF.

The chain carries TRBV9 and TRBJ2-6; no firm D call. CDR1 and CDR2 (germline): SGDLS, YYNGEE. The CDR3 totals 15 residues. V was clipped by 4 bases and J by 0 bases, with 8 bases between them. CDR3 amino acids: CASSPHYSGANVLTF. The CDR3 coding sequence is TGTGCCAGCAGCCCTCACTACTCTGGGGCCAACGTCCTGACTTTC.

The chain has TRBV28 and TRBJ2-5, with D possibly matching TRBD1 (6 bases). Germline V gene lookup returns CDR1 MDHEN and CDR2 SYDVKM. Between the trimmed V and J ends, which lost 5 bases and 5 bases, there was a span of 18 bases. The CDR3 length is 15 residues. CDR3 protein: CASSPRTAARETQYF. The DNA of the CDR3 is TGTGCCAGCAGTCCCCGGACAGCCGCAAGGGAGACCCAGTACTTC.

The chain has TRBV30 and TRBJ2-1; 10 bases are a match to TRBD2. The CDR3 runs 15 residues. V dropped 1 base and J dropped 3; count of bases not matched to a gene: 3. Germline loops: CDR1 GTSNPN, CDR2 SVGIG (reference sequence). The DNA of the CDR3 is TGTGCCTGGAGTGCTCTAGCGGGAGTCTACAATGAGCAGTTCTTC. Its translation: CAWSALAGVYNEQFF.

The V gene is TRBV10-3, the J gene TRBJ2-3; D may be TRBD2 (6 bases). V was pared by 4 bases and J by 2 bases, with 10 bases between. The CDR3 length is 14 residues. Germline V gene sequence: CDR1 ENHRY, CDR2 SYGVKD. The CDR3 nucleotides read TGTGCCATCAGTGTTGGAGGGGCCACAGATACGCAGTATTTT. Its protein is CAISVGGATDTQYF.

The chain recombines TRBV7-2 with TRBJ2-5, with 9 bases identical to TRBD2. V was pared by 5 bases and J by 5 bases, with 9 bases of the junction left unmatched. Germline CDR1 SGHTA, CDR2 FQGNSA. The CDR3 spans 15 residues. The CDR3 spells CASSPGSAGGETQYF. CDR3 nucleotides: TGTGCCAGCAGCCCAGGGTCGGCGGGAGGGGAGACCCAGTACTTC.

Only one count was recorded for this clone. The chain uses TRBV6-5 and TRBJ2-1; D ambiguous. Trimming left V 6 bases short and J 3 bases short, with 9 bases between. Germline-derived CDR1 and CDR2 are MNHEY and SVGAGI. The CDR3 is 13 residues long. CDR3 bases: TGTGCCAGCAGACAGAAGAACTACAATGAGCAGTTCTTC. It is translated as CASRQKNYNEQFF.

The chain is built from TRBV4-2 and TRBJ1-1; D is unresolved. V lost 3 bases to trimming and J lost 0 bases, with 23 bases between them. CDR1 and CDR2 (germline): LGHNA, YNFKEQ. This CDR3 has 19 amino acids. CDR3 loop: CASSQSISLLQKMNTEAFF. The CDR3 DNA reads TGTGCCAGCAGCCAGTCAATTTCTCTTTTACAGAAAATGAACACTGAAGCTTTCTTT.

The chain is built from TRBV13 and TRBJ1-2; TRBD1 agrees at 9 bases. CDR1 is PRHDT, CDR2 FYEKMQ, per germline (reference sequence). After removal of 5 bases from V and 3 bases from J, the junction contained 4 bases not matched to a gene. This CDR3 has 14 residues. CDR3 sequence reads: CASSPRQGDYGYTF. The DNA for the CDR3 is TGTGCCAGCAGCCCCCGACAGGGGGACTATGGCTACACCTTC.

The V call is TRBV7-9, the J call TRBJ1-1; no firm D call. The CDR3 is 15 amino acids. Germline-derived CDR1 and CDR2 are SEHNR and FQNEAQ (reference sequence). Trimming pared 5 bases from V and 1 base from J, leaving 14 bases between. CDR3 coding DNA: TGTGCCAGCAGCAGCCTCAGGTATCCGAACACTGAAGCTTTCTTT. This encodes CASSSLRYPNTEAFF. The full variable domain, in which reference TRBV7-9 and TRBJ1-1 provide the parts outside the CDR3, is DTGVSQNPRHKITKRGQNVTFRCDPISEHNRLYWYRQTLGQGPEFLTYFQNEAQLEKSRLLSDRFSAERPKGSFSTLEIQRTEQGDSAMYLCASSSLRYPNTEAFFGQGTRLTVV.

V gene TRBV13 combines with J gene TRBJ2-1; 11 positions agree with TRBD2. The CDR3 runs 15 residues. Germline CDR1 and CDR2: PRHDT and FYEKMQ (reference sequence). The V segment lost 3 bases and the J segment 6 bases; nucleotides outside the gene matches: 4. This CDR3 is CASSFVAGGRNEQFF. CDR3 sequence (DNA): TGTGCCAGCAGCTTCGTAGCGGGAGGGCGCAATGAGCAGTTCTTC.

The V and J genes are TRBV2 and TRBJ2-7; TRBD2 agrees at 11 bases. V lost 8 bases, J lost 2 bases, and 2 bases stayed unmatched. This CDR3 has 13 amino acids. Looked up from germline, CDR1 is SNHLY and CDR2 is FYNNEI. CDR3 in amino acids: CASVTSGAYEQYF. Written as DNA, the CDR3 is TGTGCCAGCGTGACTAGCGGGGCCTACGAGCAGTACTTC.

This chain joins TRBV2 and TRBJ2-7, with D perhaps TRBD2 (6 bases). The V end was cut by 1 base, the J end by 3 bases, with 16 bases between. Germline assignment: CDR1 SNHLY and CDR2 FYNNEI. The CDR3 contains 16 residues. CDR3 protein: CASSEGWDWRVYEQYF. The CDR3 DNA sequence: TGTGCCAGCAGTGAAGGGTGGGACTGGAGAGTCTACGAGCAGTACTTC.

The V call is TRBV2, the J call TRBJ2-3; 10 nucleotides line up with TRBD1. The V segment lost 6 bases and the J segment 0 bases; nucleotides outside the gene matches: 6. Germline values: CDR1 SNHLY, CDR2 FYNNEI. The CDR3 runs 16 residues. The CDR3 spells CASSAGQGTSTDTQYF. The CDR3 DNA sequence: TGTGCCAGCAGCGCGGGACAGGGGACTAGCACAGATACGCAGTATTTT.

This chain uses TRBV5-4 with TRBJ2-3; D possibly corresponds to TRBD2 (6 bases). The V gene lost 0 bases and the J gene lost 5 bases, with 16 bases spanning the gap. Germline V lookup: CDR1 SGHNT, CDR2 YYREEE (reference sequence). The CDR3 has 16 residues. In DNA form, the CDR3 reads TGTGCCAGCAGCTTGGGGGGGACTGCGGGCTTAGATACGCAGTATTTT. It is translated as CASSLGGTAGLDTQYF.

J is TRBJ2-7 and V is TRBV4-3; tentative D call: TRBD2 (5 bases). This CDR3 is 14 amino acids long. The germline CDR1 and CDR2 sequences are LGHNA and YSLEER. The V end was cut by 3 bases, the J end by 0 bases, with 9 bases between. The CDR3 DNA reads TGCGCCAGCAGCCAGGGAGATAGCTCCTACGAGCAGTACTTC. Its translation is CASSQGDSSYEQYF.

This chain joins TRBV5-6 and TRBJ2-3; 7 bases agree with TRBD2. The CDR3 contains 14 residues. Germline trimming cut 6 bases from V and 7 bases from J; bases unmatched to any gene: 11. Per germline, CDR1 SGHDT and CDR2 YYEEEE. CDR3 region: CASTMPGLPNTQYF. The DNA of the CDR3 is TGTGCCAGCACGATGCCGGGACTACCTAATACGCAGTATTTT.